These T cell receptor beta chains were read from a single sample in a study of regulatory T cells in long-lasting Graves disease. From the multiplex PCR reads, TCRdb called clonotypes with MiXCR, one entry per CDR3 protein. The sample consists of approximately 350,000 distinct CDR3 sequences, around 15% of them appearing once. These data were likewise used in another study, on T cells in Graves' hyperthyroidism and ophthalmopathy.

The material was peripheral blood mononuclear cells (PBMCs), obtained at new diagnosis, from a patient treated with antithyroid drugs. These receptors all stem from a woman aged 18 to 35 with Graves disease. Both conserved end residues are part of each CDR3. Each record gives: J gene, clone size, D gene, V gene, CDR3 DNA, CDR3 protein. A D gene is named only where the DNA matches it firmly. A clone size is listed for some rows: how often the clone was seen (once, few, many), or a class if it is expanded.

J: TRBJ2-7; size: many; D: .; V: TRBV20-1; DNA: TGCAGTGCTGTTCTCGGGGGACGGACCTACGAGCAGTACTTC; CDR3: CSAVLGGRTYEQYF
J: TRBJ2-5; size: .; D: .; V: TRBV29-1; DNA: TGCAGCGCCGATAATGGGGGTAACCAAGAGACCCAGTACTTC; CDR3: CSADNGGNQETQYF
J: TRBJ2-7; size: many; D: TRBD2; V: TRBV11-3; DNA: TGTGCCAGCAGCTTAGATCCGGCCGGGCGGGGGAGAGATACCTACGAGCAGTACTTC; CDR3: CASSLDPAGRGRDTYEQYF
J: TRBJ1-1; size: many; D: .; V: TRBV12-3/TRBV12-4; DNA: TGTGCCAGCAACCTGGGAGAGAACACTGAAGCTTTCTTT; CDR3: CASNLGENTEAFF
J: TRBJ2-1; size: .; D: .; V: TRBV15; DNA: TGTGCCACCAGCAGCGGCAATAGGGATGAGCAGTTCTTC; CDR3: CATSSGNRDEQFF
J: TRBJ1-2; size: many; D: .; V: TRBV6-1; DNA: TGTGCCAGCAGTGCTCCGGGACACTATGGCTACACCTTC; CDR3: CASSAPGHYGYTF
J: TRBJ1-1; size: .; D: TRBD1; V: TRBV19; DNA: TGTGCCAGCAGGACAGGGGGCATCACTGAAGCTTTCTTT; CDR3: CASRTGGITEAFF
J: TRBJ2-7; size: .; D: .; V: TRBV7-2; DNA: TGTGCCAGCGGACCCAGGGGGGGATCCTACGAGCAGTACTTC; CDR3: CASGPRGGSYEQYF
J: TRBJ2-2; size: many; D: .; V: TRBV6-1; DNA: TGTGCCAGCAGTCTAAGGGGGGAAGGCGGGGAGCTGTTTTTT; CDR3: CASSLRGEGGELFF
J: TRBJ1-5; size: few; D: .; V: TRBV9; DNA: TGTGCCAGCAGCGTGGGACTGACCAGCAATCAGCCCCAGCATTTT; CDR3: CASSVGLTSNQPQHF
J: TRBJ2-1; size: few; D: TRBD1; V: TRBV9; DNA: TGTGCCAGCAGCCTGGGACAGTACAGCTCCTACAATGAGCAGTTCTTC; CDR3: CASSLGQYSSYNEQFF
J: TRBJ1-2; size: .; D: .; V: TRBV20-1; DNA: TGCAGTGCTACAGGGATCTCTAACTATGGCTACACCTTC; CDR3: CSATGISNYGYTF
J: TRBJ2-7; size: few; D: TRBD1; V: TRBV3-1; DNA: TGTGCCAGCAGCCAAGATTCGCGAAGGGGGCCCTACGAGCAGTACTTC; CDR3: CASSQDSRRGPYEQYF
J: TRBJ1-3; size: many; D: TRBD1; V: TRBV11-2; DNA: TGTGCCAGCAGCCCCGGGGGACAGGGGTCTGGAAACACCATATATTTT; CDR3: CASSPGGQGSGNTIYF
J: TRBJ2-7; size: many; D: TRBD1; V: TRBV4-2; DNA: TGTGCCAGCAGCCAAGCCGGGACAGACTACGAGCAGTACTTC; CDR3: CASSQAGTDYEQYF
J: TRBJ1-5; size: .; D: TRBD1; V: TRBV3-1; DNA: TGTGCCAGCAGCCTGAGCCAGGGGGCGGGCGATCAGCCCCAGCATTTT; CDR3: CASSLSQGAGDQPQHF
J: TRBJ2-3; size: few; D: TRBD1; V: TRBV28; DNA: TGTGCCAGCAGCGGGCCGGGACAGGGGGTTCCAGATACGCAGTATTTT; CDR3: CASSGPGQGVPDTQYF
J: TRBJ2-7; size: many; D: .; V: TRBV12-3/TRBV12-4; DNA: TGTGCCAGCAGTGCGGACAGCTACGAGCAGTACTTC; CDR3: CASSADSYEQYF
J: TRBJ1-5; size: few; D: TRBD1; V: TRBV20-1; DNA: TGCAGTGCTTACCGGACAGGGGGCCATCAGCCCCAGCATTTT; CDR3: CSAYRTGGHQPQHF
J: TRBJ2-3; size: many; D: TRBD2; V: TRBV28; DNA: TGTGCCAGCAGTTCCCTAGCGGGCACAGATACGCAGTATTTT; CDR3: CASSSLAGTDTQYF
J: TRBJ2-7; size: .; D: .; V: TRBV24-1; DNA: TGTGCCACCAGTGATTCCGGGGCCCCCTACGAGCAGTACTTC; CDR3: CATSDSGAPYEQYF
J: TRBJ2-5; size: many; D: TRBD1; V: TRBV7-3; DNA: TGTGCCAGCAGCCCGGACAGGGATCATAAAGAGACCCAGTACTTC; CDR3: CASSPDRDHKETQYF